A selection of T cell receptor beta chains follows, all from one sample in a study of cytomegalovirus exposure and HLA in healthy donors. This table comes from immunoSEQ multiplex PCR, and its TCRdb copy is limited to in-frame clones, with some not included. This sample carries 150,000 to 200,000 clones, over 70% of them seen once, and the ten largest clones take over 13%. The specimen was PBMCs. Source of these receptors: a woman in her thirties or forties in good health and CMV-seronegative. Both conserved end residues are part of each CDR3. Fields, in order: V gene, D gene, clone size, J gene, CDR3 protein, CDR3 DNA. D genes are given only for firm matches. Clone size, where shown, is once, few, many, or a class for clones that have expanded.

TRBV15	TRBD2	-	TRBJ2-7	CATSRTSGRSYEQYF	TGTGCCACCAGCAGGACTAGCGGGAGGTCCTACGAGCAGTACTTC
TRBV2	-	-	TRBJ2-7	CASNLFGSYEQYF	TGTGCCAGCAACCTCTTTGGCAGCTACGAGCAGTACTTC
TRBV5-4	TRBD2	once	TRBJ2-1	CASSTRLAGVYNEQFF	TGTGCCAGCAGCACGCGACTAGCGGGAGTATACAATGAGCAGTTCTTC
TRBV27	-	-	TRBJ2-1	CASSLQGWNDEQFF	TGTGCCAGCAGTTTACAGGGTTGGAACGATGAGCAGTTCTTC
TRBV14	TRBD2	-	TRBJ2-7	CASSHQTSGPAPYEQYF	TGTGCCAGCAGCCACCAAACTAGCGGGCCCGCCCCCTACGAGCAGTACTTC
TRBV19	TRBD1	-	TRBJ1-1	CASTNVGQGASTEAFF	TGTGCCAGCACGAATGTGGGGCAGGGGGCGAGCACTGAAGCTTTCTTT
TRBV7-2	-	-	TRBJ1-1	CASSLQQVNTEAFF	TGTGCCAGCAGCCTACAGCAGGTGAACACTGAAGCTTTCTTT
TRBV29-1	-	few	TRBJ2-7	CSVDLGAGYEQYF	TGCAGCGTTGATTTAGGGGCAGGATACGAGCAGTACTTC
TRBV28	-	-	TRBJ2-3	CASSLRDSSTDTQYF	TGTGCCAGCAGCCTCAGGGACTCAAGCACAGATACGCAGTATTTT
TRBV14	-	-	TRBJ2-5	CASSQDLETQYF	TGTGCCAGCAGCCAAGATCTGGAGACCCAGTACTTC
TRBV7-8	TRBD2	-	TRBJ2-1	CASSLGTNLRGQFF	TGTGCCAGCAGCCTCGGGACTAATCTTCGTGGGCAGTTCTTC